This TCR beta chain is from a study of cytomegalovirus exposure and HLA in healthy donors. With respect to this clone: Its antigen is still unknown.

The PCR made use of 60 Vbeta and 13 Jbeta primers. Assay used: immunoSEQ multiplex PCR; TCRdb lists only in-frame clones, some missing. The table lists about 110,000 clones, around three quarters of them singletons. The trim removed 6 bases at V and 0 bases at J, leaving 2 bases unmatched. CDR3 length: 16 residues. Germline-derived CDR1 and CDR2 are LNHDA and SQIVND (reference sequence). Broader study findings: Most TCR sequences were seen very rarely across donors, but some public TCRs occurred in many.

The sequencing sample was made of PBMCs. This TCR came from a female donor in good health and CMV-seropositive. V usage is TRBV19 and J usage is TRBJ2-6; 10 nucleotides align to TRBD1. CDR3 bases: TGTGCCAGTAGCAGGGACAGGGGCTCTGGGGCCAACGTCCTGACTTTC. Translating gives CASSRDRGSGANVLTF.